This T cell receptor beta chain came from a study of blood T cell repertoires in COVID-19. Whole-study context: Collection of acute and convalescent COVID-19 samples took place in the United States, Italy and Spain.

Trimming pared 2 bases from V and 6 bases from J, leaving 11 bases between. Per the germline V gene, CDR1 is SNHLY and CDR2 is FYNNEI. The CDR3 runs to 14 residues. In the original processing: How many nucleated cells were present was estimated from reference gene primer amplification. The repertoire was sequenced with immunoSEQ multiplex PCR; TCRdb's copy has only in-frame clones and lacks some. The V and J calls and clone size come from that table; D and trimming were worked out from the DNA. In the table there are 100,000 or so clones, roughly 76% of which are singletons. The genes are TRBV2 and TRBJ1-5; tentative D call: TRBD1 (6 bases). The sample consisted of peripheral blood. This receptor was identified in a woman aged 65 to 85 with acute or convalescent COVID-19. This CDR3 is CASSESSRGQPQHF. CDR3 DNA sequence: TGTGCCAGCAGTGAAAGCAGCAGGGGTCAGCCCCAGCATTTT.